Listed below are T cell receptor beta chains from one sample, sequenced in a study of patients and donors after allogeneic stem cell transplantation. TCRdb used MiXCR to reprocess the RT-PCR reads, holding one entry per CDR3 protein. This table has roughly 940,000 distinct CDR3 sequences, more than 15% appearing once. Sequenced input: blood, either unsorted or a sorted T cell fraction (not recorded which). The receptors derive from a human donor who was either an allogeneic HSCT recipient or a stem cell or donor lymphocyte infusion donor (not recorded which). It is not recorded whose cells these are; they may come from a transplant donor. Each CDR3 is given with its conserved first and last residue. The D gene is left open where the match is weak. Some rows mark clone size as missing; the rest say once, few, many or name a class of expanded clone.

d_call	v_call	clone_size	j_call	cdr3_nt	cdr3_aa
NA	TRBV20-1	few	TRBJ2-1	TGCAGTGCTAGGGGGGGCGGTGAGCAGTTCTTC	CSARGGGEQFF
TRBD2	TRBV28	few	TRBJ2-5	TGTGCCAGCAGTTCCCACCGGGACGGGGGGGAGACCCAGTACTTC	CASSSHRDGGETQYF
NA	TRBV7-2	few	TRBJ2-1	TGTGCCAGCAGCTTTCCAGGGGACTTGGCGTACAATGAGCAGTTCTTC	CASSFPGDLAYNEQFF
TRBD2	TRBV12-3/TRBV12-4	NA	TRBJ2-7	TGTGCCAGCAGTACTAGCGGGAGGAAGGATCACTTC	CASSTSGRKDHF
NA	TRBV29-1	many	TRBJ2-7	TGCAGCGTCGCCTGGGACCCCCAGCCCTACGAGCAGTACTTC	CSVAWDPQPYEQYF
NA	TRBV9	few	TRBJ2-5	TGTGCCAGCAGCGTAGGATCTCTGGGTTTGGAGACCCAGTACTTC	CASSVGSLGLETQYF
NA	TRBV29-1	NA	TRBJ1-2	TGCAGCGTTGGGGCAGGAGCTAACTATGGCTACACCTTC	CSVGAGANYGYTF
NA	TRBV12-3/TRBV12-4	few	TRBJ1-1	TGTGCCAGCAGTCTAAGGGCCTGGGGTGAAGCTTTCTTT	CASSLRAWGEAFF
NA	TRBV15	few	TRBJ2-7	TGTGCCACCAGCGGGGATAGGGCCGGCGAGCAGTACTTC	CATSGDRAGEQYF
TRBD1	TRBV4-1	few	TRBJ1-2	TGCGCCAGCAGCCCTCGACAGGGGGCAGACTATGGCTACACCTTC	CASSPRQGADYGYTF
NA	TRBV12-3/TRBV12-4	few	TRBJ2-2	TGTGCCAGCACCCAAGCAAGCGACAACCTACGCGGGAACACCGGGGAGCTGTTTTTT	CASTQASDNLRGNTGELFF